This TCR beta chain was documented in a study of preoperative IRX-2 immunotherapy in early breast cancer. Germline assignment: CDR1 MNHGY and CDR2 SAAAGT. The CDR3 runs 12 residues. Trimming pared 4 bases from V and 5 bases from J, leaving 9 bases between. The sample's treatment: preoperative locoregional IRX-2 cytokine immunotherapy. This phase Ib study tested locoregional IRX-2 cytokine immunotherapy given before surgery. The table came from immunoSEQ multiplex PCR; TCRdb's copy has only in-frame clones and leaves some out. This sample carries just over 25,000 clones, 81% of them seen once, and the ten largest clones take less than 1.5%.

The V call is TRBV6-8, the J call TRBJ2-7, with D possibly being TRBD2 (5 bases). The sequences come from lymph node tissue, collected after IRX-2 immunotherapy. This receptor was identified in a human donor with breast cancer. The CDR3 region has the DNA TGTGCCAGCAGTTTCTCCGGGGACGAGCAGTACTTC. Translation: CASSFSGDEQYF.